Below, 13 T cell receptor beta chains from the same sample are listed, as sequenced in a study of blood T cell repertoires in COVID-19. Measured with immunoSEQ multiplex PCR; TCRdb has only the in-frame clones, and not every one. The repertoire includes over 100,000 clones, around 86% of them detected once, and 2.5% sits in the top ten. The source material was peripheral blood. The origin of the receptors is a middle-aged man with active COVID-19.

The chain is built from TRBV2 and TRBJ1-1; D is perhaps TRBD1 (6 bases). This CDR3 is built from 15 residues. Trimming shortened V by 7 bases and J by 6 bases, and 21 bases separated the two germline ends. Germline-derived CDR1 and CDR2 are SNHLY and FYNNEI. For the CDR3, the DNA is TGTGCCAGCAATAAACAGGGTGAGGTCACCCCTGAAGCTTTCTTT. Its protein is CASNKQGEVTPEAFF.

CDR3 DNA sequence: TGTGCCAGCAGAGGGACAGGGGGGACCCTTGAGCAGTTCTTC. Amino acid sequence: CASRGTGGTLEQFF. J is TRBJ2-1 and V is TRBV6-5, with TRBD1 matching over 11 bases. Germline CDR1 MNHEY, CDR2 SVGAGI. V shed 6 bases and J 9 bases; nucleotides not matched to a gene: 7. This CDR3 region has 14 residues.

This chain joins TRBV27 and TRBJ1-1; D might be TRBD1 (5 bases). Trimming shortened V by 3 bases and J by 4 bases, and 12 bases separated the two germline ends. Germline values: CDR1 MNHEY, CDR2 SMNVEV (reference sequence). The CDR3 spans 14 residues. CDR3 nucleotide sequence: TGTGCCAGCAGTTTTCAGGGATTACCCACTGAAGCTTTCTTT. Its protein product is CASSFQGLPTEAFF.

Only one count was recorded for this clone. The V gene is TRBV5-1, the J gene TRBJ2-1; 13 bases are shared with TRBD2. CDR3 size: 17 residues. CDR1 SGHRS and CDR2 YFSETQ come from the germline V gene. J gave up 8 bases and V 4 bases, and 12 bases lay outside the gene matches. CDR3 loop: CASSLTAGTSGVYEQFF. Written as DNA, the CDR3 is TGCGCCAGCAGCCTGACCGCCGGGACTAGCGGGGTATATGAGCAGTTCTTC.

The CDR3, as DNA: TGTGCCTGGACGAAAGGGGGCGAGAACACTGAAGCTTTCTTT. It yields the protein CAWTKGGENTEAFF. The chain carries TRBV30 and TRBJ1-1, with TRBD1 matching 7 bases. V gave up 4 bases and J gave up 1 base; unmatched junction bases: 6. The CDR3 extends over 14 amino acids. Looked up from germline, CDR1 is GTSNPN and CDR2 is SVGIG (reference sequence).

Note on this clone: In the same sample, other DNA sequences code for this CDR3. The chain employs TRBV7-9 and TRBJ2-1; TRBD2 matches 14 bases. CDR3 length equals 15 residues. Germline-derived CDR1 and CDR2 are SEHNR and FQNEAQ (reference sequence). The V segment lost 3 bases and the J segment 7 bases; nucleotides outside the gene matches: 2. Here the CDR3 reads CASSLGTSGGNEQFF. In DNA, the CDR3 is TGTGCCAGCAGCTTGGGGACTAGCGGGGGTAATGAGCAGTTCTTC.

The chain links TRBV5-1 to TRBJ2-1; 8 bases match TRBD1. CDR1 and CDR2 from the germline V gene are SGHRS and YFSETQ. The junction had 7 bases not matched to a gene; V was cut back by 4 bases and J by 7 bases. This CDR3 spans 14 amino acids. The DNA for the CDR3 is TGCGCCAGCAGCATCATAGGACAGGGTAATGAGCAGTTCTTC. This sequence encodes CASSIIGQGNEQFF.

The chain links TRBV6-6 to TRBJ1-3; D is possibly TRBD1 (5 bases). Looked up from germline, CDR1 is MNHNY and CDR2 is SVGAGI (reference sequence). The CDR3 is 16 residues long. The germline V and J ends were trimmed by 0 bases and 0 bases, with 9 bases remaining between them. Here the CDR3 reads CASSYSTVSSGNTIYF. The CDR3 DNA reads TGTGCCAGCAGTTACTCGACAGTGAGCTCTGGAAACACCATATATTTT.

The V gene is TRBV7-9, the J gene TRBJ2-3; 10 bases match TRBD2. V shed 3 bases, J shed 0 bases, and the junction held 6 bases outside the gene matches. The germline V gene encodes CDR1 SEHNR and CDR2 FQNEAQ (reference sequence). The CDR3 loop spans 17 amino acids. The CDR3: CASSLRRTSGSTDTQYF. The CDR3, as DNA: TGTGCCAGCAGCTTGAGGCGGACTAGCGGTAGCACAGATACGCAGTATTTT.

V is TRBV9 and J is TRBJ1-5, with D possibly being TRBD1 (6 bases). Germline V gives CDR1 SGDLS, CDR2 YYNGEE. This CDR3 is built from 15 residues. Trimming removed 0 bases from V and 2 bases from J, with 9 bases in between. CDR3 bases: TGTGCCAGCAGCGTAGAAGGGGGTGGCAATCAGCCCCAGCATTTT. Translating it yields CASSVEGGGNQPQHF.

This chain joins TRBV30 and TRBJ2-7; maybe TRBD1 (5 bases). From germline, CDR1 is GTSNPN and CDR2 SVGIG (reference sequence). The V and J ends lost 0 bases and 9 bases respectively, with 15 bases between them. The CDR3 loop spans 13 amino acids. The CDR3 loop is CAWSVGAAIGQYF. The CDR3, as DNA: TGTGCCTGGAGTGTAGGGGCAGCGATCGGGCAGTACTTC.

This clone turned up a few times. The chain joins TRBV6-2 or TRBV6-3 to TRBJ1-4; TRBD1 matches at 7 bases. Looked up from germline, CDR1 is MNHEY and CDR2 is SVGEGT. After removal of 1 base from V and 4 bases from J, the junction contained 3 bases not matched to a gene. This CDR3 is 15 amino acids long. The CDR3 region has the DNA TGTGCCAGCAGTTACTTCCGGGACAGTAATGAAAAACTGTTTTTT. It is translated as CASSYFRDSNEKLFF.

The V and J genes are TRBV6-4 and TRBJ2-1; 9 nucleotides align to TRBD2. Germline lookup yields CDR1 MRHNA and CDR2 SNTAGT. CDR3 length: 14 amino acids. With 6 bases clipped from V and 9 bases from J, the junction kept 9 bases outside the gene matches. The CDR3 region is CASSTRGGPGEQFF. As DNA, the CDR3 is TGTGCCAGCAGCACGCGGGGGGGCCCAGGTGAGCAGTTCTTC.